The next 9 T cell receptor beta chains were all read from a single sample in a study of a mutant IDH1 vaccine in newly diagnosed glioma. The time point was: baseline, week 1 (first vaccination visit). Treatment reported: pre-vaccination baseline after standard-of-care therapy. TCRdb's table, derived via immunoSEQ multiplex PCR, lists solely in-frame clones and lacks some. The sample has some 68,000 clones, more than 65% seen once. Source: PBMCs, taken from a glioma patient treated with radiotherapy, temozolomide or both. The receptors shown here come from a man in his forties or fifties with glioma.

This clone was seen just once. Here the CDR3 DNA reads TGTGCCAGCAGCTTAACGAGGGGACAGGGCTACGAGCAGTACTTC. This translates into CASSLTRGQGYEQYF. The rearrangement links TRBV7-2 to TRBJ2-7; the match to TRBD1 covers 9 bases. The germline V gene encodes CDR1 SGHTA and CDR2 FQGNSA. The CDR3 totals 15 residues. Trimming removed 2 bases from V and 3 bases from J; junction bases left unmatched: 5.

V gene TRBV5-1 combines with J gene TRBJ1-1, with D possibly matching TRBD1 (6 bases). The V end lost 3 bases, the J end lost 1 base, and 7 bases lay between the germline ends. Germline lookup yields CDR1 SGHRS and CDR2 YFSETQ. The CDR3 length is 13 residues. CDR3 sequence (DNA): TGCGCCAGCAGCTGGACAGAGAACACTGAAGCTTTCTTT. It translates to CASSWTENTEAFF.

DNA of the CDR3: TGTGCCAGCAGCTTATGGGGGGGAGGGGCGGGTCAGCCCCAGCATTTT. It is translated as CASSLWGGGAGQPQHF. V gene TRBV7-2 combines with J gene TRBJ1-5, with TRBD1 as a possible D gene (5 bases). The CDR3 loop spans 16 amino acids. Germline V CDR1 and CDR2: SGHTA, FQGNSA. V was shortened by 2 bases and J by 6 bases, with 17 bases between the two germline ends.

This chain joins TRBV11-2 and TRBJ1-2, with D possibly TRBD1 on 6 matching bases. CDR1 and CDR2 (germline): SGHAT, FQNNGV. The V gene lost 0 bases and the J gene lost 4 bases, with 15 bases spanning the gap. There are 16 residues in the CDR3. CDR3 coding DNA: TGTGCCAGCAGCTTAGAAGGTCGACAGGACCTCTATGGCTACACCTTC. Its translation: CASSLEGRQDLYGYTF.

The chain links TRBV28 to TRBJ1-4; unclear D gene. V lost 5 bases to trimming and J lost 5 bases, with 6 bases between them. In germline, CDR1 is MDHEN, CDR2 SYDVKM. The CDR3 has 12 residues. The CDR3 sequence: CASSIENEKLFF. The CDR3 nucleotides read TGTGCCAGCAGTATCGAAAATGAAAAACTGTTTTTT.

This clone showed up just once. CDR3 residues: CASSVFRENEQFF. For the CDR3, the DNA is TGTGCCAGCAGTGTTTTCAGGGAAAATGAGCAGTTCTTC. This chain connects TRBV2 to TRBJ2-1; tentative D call: TRBD1 (5 bases). V dropped 4 bases and J dropped 7 bases, with 11 bases sitting between them. Germline V gene sequence: CDR1 SNHLY, CDR2 FYNNEI. The CDR3 sequence is 13 residues long.

This clone came up once. At one boundary the junction diverges from the germline segment, which might be a read error. The chain's CDR3 is CASSGTGESEQYF. CDR3 sequence (DNA): TGTGCCAGTAGTGGGACGGGGGAAAGCGAGCAGTACTTC. The chain carries TRBV6-1 and TRBJ2-7, with D tentatively TRBD2 (6 bases). The CDR3 spans 13 residues. In germline, CDR1 is MNHNS, CDR2 SASEGT.

The V gene is TRBV7-2, the J gene TRBJ2-1, with TRBD1 matching over 8 bases. This CDR3 is 16 amino acids long. V shed 4 bases, J shed 5 bases, and the junction held 10 bases outside the gene matches. Germline V lookup: CDR1 SGHTA, CDR2 FQGNSA. The CDR3 spells CASSSQGVRGDNEQFF. Here the CDR3 DNA reads TGTGCCAGCAGCTCACAGGGGGTGAGAGGGGACAATGAGCAGTTCTTC.

This clone was observed a single time. One end of the junction is discordant with germline, which a read error may explain. V and J are TRBV7-8 and TRBJ2-5; no definite D call. The CDR3 covers 13 residues. Germline loops: CDR1 SGHVS, CDR2 FQNEAQ. CDR3 protein: CASSPPRAPLPDF. CDR3 DNA sequence: TGTGCCAGCAGCCCCCCGAGAGCCCCCCTTCCCGACTTC.